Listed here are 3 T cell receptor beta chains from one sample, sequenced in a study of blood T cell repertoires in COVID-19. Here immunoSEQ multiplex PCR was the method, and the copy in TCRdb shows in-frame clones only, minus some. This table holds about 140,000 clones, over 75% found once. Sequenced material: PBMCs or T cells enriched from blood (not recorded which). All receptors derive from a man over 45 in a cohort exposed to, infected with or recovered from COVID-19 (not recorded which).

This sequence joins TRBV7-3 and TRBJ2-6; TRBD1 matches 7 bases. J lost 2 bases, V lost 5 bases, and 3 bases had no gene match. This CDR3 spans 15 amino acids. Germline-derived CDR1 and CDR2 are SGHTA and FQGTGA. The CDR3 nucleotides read TGTGCCAGCAGCACCCAGGGGGCTGGGGCCAACGTCCTGACTTTC. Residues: CASSTQGAGANVLTF.

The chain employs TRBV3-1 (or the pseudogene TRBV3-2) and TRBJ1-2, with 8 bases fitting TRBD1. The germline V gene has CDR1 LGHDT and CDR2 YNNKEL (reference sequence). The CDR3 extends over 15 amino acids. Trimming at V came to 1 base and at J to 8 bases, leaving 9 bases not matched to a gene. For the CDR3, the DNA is TGTGCCAGCAGCCAAGCGGGACAGGTAAAAGGCGGCTACACCTTC. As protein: CASSQAGQVKGGYTF.

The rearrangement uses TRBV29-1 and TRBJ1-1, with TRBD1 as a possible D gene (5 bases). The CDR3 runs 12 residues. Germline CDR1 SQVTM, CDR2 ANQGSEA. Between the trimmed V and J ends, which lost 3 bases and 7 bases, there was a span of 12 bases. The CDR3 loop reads CSVETQGYEAFF. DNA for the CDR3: TGCAGCGTTGAGACTCAGGGATATGAAGCTTTCTTT.